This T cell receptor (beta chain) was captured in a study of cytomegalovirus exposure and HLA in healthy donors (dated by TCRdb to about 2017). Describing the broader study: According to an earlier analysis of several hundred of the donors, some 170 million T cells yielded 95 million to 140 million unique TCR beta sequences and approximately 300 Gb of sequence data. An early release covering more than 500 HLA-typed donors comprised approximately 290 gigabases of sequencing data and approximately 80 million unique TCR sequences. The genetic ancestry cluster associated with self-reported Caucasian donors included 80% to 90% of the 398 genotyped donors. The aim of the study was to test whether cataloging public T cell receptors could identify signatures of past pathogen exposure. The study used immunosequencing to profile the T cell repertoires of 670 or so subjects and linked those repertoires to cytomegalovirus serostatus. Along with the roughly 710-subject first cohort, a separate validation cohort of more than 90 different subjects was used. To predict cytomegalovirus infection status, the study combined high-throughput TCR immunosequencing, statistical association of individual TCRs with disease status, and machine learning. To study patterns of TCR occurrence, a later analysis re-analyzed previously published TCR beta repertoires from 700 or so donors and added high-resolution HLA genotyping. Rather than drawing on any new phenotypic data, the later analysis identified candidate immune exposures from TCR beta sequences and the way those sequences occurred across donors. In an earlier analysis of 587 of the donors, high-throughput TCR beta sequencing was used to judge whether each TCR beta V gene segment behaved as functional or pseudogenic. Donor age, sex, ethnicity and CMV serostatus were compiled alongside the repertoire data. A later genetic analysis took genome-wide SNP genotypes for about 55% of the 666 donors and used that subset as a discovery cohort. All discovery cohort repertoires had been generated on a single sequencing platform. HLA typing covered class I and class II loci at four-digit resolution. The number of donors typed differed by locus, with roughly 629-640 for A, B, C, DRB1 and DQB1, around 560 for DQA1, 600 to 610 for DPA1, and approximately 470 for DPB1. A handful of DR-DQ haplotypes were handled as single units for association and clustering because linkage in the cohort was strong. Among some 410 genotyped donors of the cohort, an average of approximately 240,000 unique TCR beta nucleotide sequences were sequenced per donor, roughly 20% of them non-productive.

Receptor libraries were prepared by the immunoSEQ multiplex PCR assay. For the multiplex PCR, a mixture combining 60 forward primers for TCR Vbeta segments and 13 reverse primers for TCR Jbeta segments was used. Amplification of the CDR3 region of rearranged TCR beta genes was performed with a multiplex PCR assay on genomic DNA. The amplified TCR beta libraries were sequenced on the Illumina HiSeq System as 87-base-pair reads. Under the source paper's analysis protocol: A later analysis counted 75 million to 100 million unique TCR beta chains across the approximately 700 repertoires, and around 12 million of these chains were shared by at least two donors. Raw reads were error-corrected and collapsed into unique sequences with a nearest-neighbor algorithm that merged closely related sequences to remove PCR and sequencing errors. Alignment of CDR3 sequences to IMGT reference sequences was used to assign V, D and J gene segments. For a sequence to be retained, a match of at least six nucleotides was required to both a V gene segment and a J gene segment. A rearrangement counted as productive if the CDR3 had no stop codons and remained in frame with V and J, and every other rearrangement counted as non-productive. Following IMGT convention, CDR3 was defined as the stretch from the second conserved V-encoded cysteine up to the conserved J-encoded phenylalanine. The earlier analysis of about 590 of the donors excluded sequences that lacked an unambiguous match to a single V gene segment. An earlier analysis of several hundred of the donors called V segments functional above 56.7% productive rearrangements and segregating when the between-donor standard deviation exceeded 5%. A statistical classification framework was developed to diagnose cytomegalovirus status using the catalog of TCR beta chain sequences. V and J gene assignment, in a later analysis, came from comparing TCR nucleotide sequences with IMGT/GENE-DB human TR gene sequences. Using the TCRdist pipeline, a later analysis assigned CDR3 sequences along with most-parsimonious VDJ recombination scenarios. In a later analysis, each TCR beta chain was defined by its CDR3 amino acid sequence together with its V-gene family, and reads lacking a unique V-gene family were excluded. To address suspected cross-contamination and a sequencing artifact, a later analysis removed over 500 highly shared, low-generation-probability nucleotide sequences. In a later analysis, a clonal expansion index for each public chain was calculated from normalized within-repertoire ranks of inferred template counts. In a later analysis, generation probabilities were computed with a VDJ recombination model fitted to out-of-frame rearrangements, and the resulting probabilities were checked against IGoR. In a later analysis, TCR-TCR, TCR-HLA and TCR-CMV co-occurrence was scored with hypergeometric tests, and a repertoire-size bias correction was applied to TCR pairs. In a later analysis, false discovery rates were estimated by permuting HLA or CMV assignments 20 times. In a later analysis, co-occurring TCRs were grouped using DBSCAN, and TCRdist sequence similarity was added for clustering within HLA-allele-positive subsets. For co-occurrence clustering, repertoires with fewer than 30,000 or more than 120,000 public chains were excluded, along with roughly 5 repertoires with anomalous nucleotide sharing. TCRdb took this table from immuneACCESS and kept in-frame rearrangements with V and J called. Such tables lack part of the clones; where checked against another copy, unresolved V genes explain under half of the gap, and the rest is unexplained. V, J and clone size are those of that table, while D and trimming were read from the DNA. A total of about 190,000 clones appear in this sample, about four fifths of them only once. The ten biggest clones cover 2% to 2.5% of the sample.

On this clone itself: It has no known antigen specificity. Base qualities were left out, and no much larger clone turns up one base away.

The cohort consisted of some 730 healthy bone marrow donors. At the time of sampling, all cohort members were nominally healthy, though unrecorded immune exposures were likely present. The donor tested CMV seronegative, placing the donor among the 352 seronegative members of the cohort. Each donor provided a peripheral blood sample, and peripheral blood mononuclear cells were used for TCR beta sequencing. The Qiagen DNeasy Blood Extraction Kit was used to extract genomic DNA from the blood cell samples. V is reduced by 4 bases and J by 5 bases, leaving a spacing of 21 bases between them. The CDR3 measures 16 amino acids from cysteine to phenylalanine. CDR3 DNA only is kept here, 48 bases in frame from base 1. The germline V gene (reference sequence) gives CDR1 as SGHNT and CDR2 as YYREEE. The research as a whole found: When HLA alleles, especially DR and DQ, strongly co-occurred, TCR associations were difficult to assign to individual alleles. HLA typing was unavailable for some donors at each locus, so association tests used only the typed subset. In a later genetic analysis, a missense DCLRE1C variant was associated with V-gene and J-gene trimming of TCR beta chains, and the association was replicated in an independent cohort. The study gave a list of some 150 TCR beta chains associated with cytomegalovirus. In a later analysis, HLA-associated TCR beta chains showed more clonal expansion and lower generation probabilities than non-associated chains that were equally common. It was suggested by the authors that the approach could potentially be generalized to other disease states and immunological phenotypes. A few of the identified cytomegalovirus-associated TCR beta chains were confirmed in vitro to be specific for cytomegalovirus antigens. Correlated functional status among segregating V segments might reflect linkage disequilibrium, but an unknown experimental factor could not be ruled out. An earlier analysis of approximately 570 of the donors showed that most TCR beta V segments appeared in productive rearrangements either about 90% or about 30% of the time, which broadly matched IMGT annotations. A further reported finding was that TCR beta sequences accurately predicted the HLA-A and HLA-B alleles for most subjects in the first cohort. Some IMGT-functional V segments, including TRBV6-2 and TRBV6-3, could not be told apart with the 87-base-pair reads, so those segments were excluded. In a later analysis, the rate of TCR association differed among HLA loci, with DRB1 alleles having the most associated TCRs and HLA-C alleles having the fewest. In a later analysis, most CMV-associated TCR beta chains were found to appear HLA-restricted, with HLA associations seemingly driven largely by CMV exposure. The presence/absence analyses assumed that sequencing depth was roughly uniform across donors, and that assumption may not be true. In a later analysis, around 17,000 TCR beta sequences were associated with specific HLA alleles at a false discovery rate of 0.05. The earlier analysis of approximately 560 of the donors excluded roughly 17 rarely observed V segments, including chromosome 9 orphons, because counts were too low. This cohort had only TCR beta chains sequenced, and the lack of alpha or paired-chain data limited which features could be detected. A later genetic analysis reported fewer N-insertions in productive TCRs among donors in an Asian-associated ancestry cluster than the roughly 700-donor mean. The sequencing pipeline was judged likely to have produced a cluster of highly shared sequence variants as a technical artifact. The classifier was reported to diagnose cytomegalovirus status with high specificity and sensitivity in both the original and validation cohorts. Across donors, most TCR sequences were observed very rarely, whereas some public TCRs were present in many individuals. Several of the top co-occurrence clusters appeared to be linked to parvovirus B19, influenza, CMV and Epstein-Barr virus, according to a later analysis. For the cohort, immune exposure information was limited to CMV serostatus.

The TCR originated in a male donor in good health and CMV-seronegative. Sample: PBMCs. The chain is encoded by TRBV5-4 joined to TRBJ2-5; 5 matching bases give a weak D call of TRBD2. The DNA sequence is TGTGCCAGCAGCCTGCACCCCCAGGCGGGCCGGGAGACCCAGTACTTC. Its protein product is CASSLHPQAGRETQYF.